The rows below give T cell receptor beta chains drawn from one sample of a study of early T cells in non-severe SARS-CoV-2 infection. One entry per CDR3 protein, called by TCRdb with MiXCR from the 5' RACE reads. The sample carries roughly 45,000 distinct CDR3 sequences, less than 4.5% recorded once. Sequenced: whole blood. The receptors here all came from an adult who was a healthcare worker with PCR-confirmed SARS-CoV-2 infection or an uninfected control (not recorded which). Both conserved end residues are part of each CDR3. D genes are given only for firm matches. A row's size may be missing; if present it is once, few, many or a size class.

TRBV7-2,many,TRBJ1-2,TRBD1,CASNPGQYYGYTF,TGTGCCAGCAACCCGGGACAGTACTATGGCTACACCTTC
TRBV7-2,many,TRBJ2-1,TRBD2,CASSPTSDHYNEQFF,TGTGCCAGCAGCCCCACTAGCGATCACTACAATGAGCAGTTCTTC
TRBV20-1,many,TRBJ1-1,.,CSARGGLMNTEAFF,TGCAGTGCTAGAGGGGGGTTGATGAACACTGAAGCTTTCTTT
TRBV20-1,many,TRBJ2-3,TRBD1,CSARGDRGFTDTQYF,TGCAGTGCTAGAGGAGACAGGGGGTTCACAGATACGCAGTATTTT
TRBV27,many,TRBJ1-2,.,CASSPSAGQYYGYTF,TGTGCCAGCAGTCCCTCCGCAGGACAGTACTATGGCTACACCTTC
TRBV20-1,few,TRBJ2-1,TRBD2,CSAPRGLAGGHYNEQFF,TGCAGTGCCCCCCGGGGTCTAGCGGGAGGCCACTACAATGAGCAGTTCTTC
TRBV12-3/TRBV12-4,few,TRBJ2-7,TRBD1,CASSRQGRRSEQYF,TGTGCCAGCAGTAGACAGGGCCGCCGGTCCGAGCAGTACTTC
TRBV27,many,TRBJ2-2,.,CASSSSRGGTGELFF,TGTGCCAGCAGCTCTTCAAGGGGTGGCACCGGGGAGCTGTTTTTT
TRBV14,many,TRBJ2-1,.,CASSQRVSAGHNEQFF,TGTGCCAGCAGCCAGAGAGTCTCCGCGGGTCACAATGAGCAGTTCTTC
TRBV14,few,TRBJ2-5,.,CASSQLRQSSVGQETQYF,TGTGCCAGCAGCCAGCTCCGACAGAGTAGTGTGGGGCAAGAGACCCAGTACTTC
TRBV6-1,many,TRBJ2-2,.,CASSWPAANTGELFF,TGTGCCAGCAGTTGGCCAGCCGCGAACACCGGGGAGCTGTTTTTT
TRBV10-3,.,TRBJ2-3,.,CAISAGRGSTDTQYF,TGTGCCATCAGTGCCGGGCGGGGTAGCACAGATACGCAGTATTTT
TRBV6-1,many,TRBJ1-5,.,CAGALGPPYQPQHF,TGTGCCGGGGCCCTCGGGCCTCCTTATCAGCCCCAGCATTTT
TRBV20-1,.,TRBJ2-6,TRBD1,CSASWLHGTGAGANVLTF,TGCAGTGCTAGTTGGTTGCACGGGACAGGGGCTGGGGCCAACGTCCTGACTTTC
TRBV11-3,many,TRBJ2-1,.,CASSLDRNNEQFF,TGTGCCAGCAGTTTGGACCGAAACAATGAGCAGTTCTTC
TRBV20-1,many,TRBJ2-1,TRBD2,CSALRASGSINEQFF,TGCAGTGCTCTAAGAGCTAGCGGGAGTATAAATGAGCAGTTCTTC
TRBV10-3,many,TRBJ2-7,TRBD2,CAISDTGTTSYEQYF,TGTGCCATCAGTGATACCGGGACTACCTCCTACGAGCAGTACTTC
TRBV6-1,few,TRBJ1-3,.,CASSLDRSGNTIYF,TGTGCCAGCAGTCTGGATCGCTCTGGAAACACCATATATTTT
TRBV30,many,TRBJ1-1,.,CARAAMNTEAFF,TGTGCTCGGGCGGCCATGAACACTGAAGCTTTCTTT
TRBV5-1,many,TRBJ1-2,.,CASSLRGADYGYTF,TGCGCCAGCAGCTTACGGGGGGCAGACTATGGCTACACCTTC
TRBV29-1,many,TRBJ2-7,.,CSVESGTRGVYEQYF,TGCAGCGTTGAATCCGGGACACGCGGTGTCTACGAGCAGTACTTC
TRBV18,few,TRBJ1-1,.,CASSPTQGQGTEAFF,TGTGCCAGCTCACCCACGCAGGGGCAGGGCACTGAAGCTTTCTTT
TRBV6-4,many,TRBJ1-5,.,CASSEGPQGQPQHF,TGTGCCAGCAGTGAAGGGCCGCAAGGGCAGCCCCAGCATTTT
TRBV20-1,many,TRBJ2-5,TRBD1,CSARETGLETQYF,TGCAGTGCTAGGGAGACAGGGCTGGAGACCCAGTACTTC
TRBV7-7,few,TRBJ2-2,.,CASSLGQGPGELFF,TGTGCCAGCAGCTTAGGCCAGGGCCCCGGGGAGCTGTTTTTT
TRBV30,many,TRBJ2-7,TRBD1,CACTPRGQAKYEQYF,TGTGCCTGTACACCTAGGGGACAGGCCAAGTACGAGCAGTACTTC
TRBV11-1,many,TRBJ1-1,.,CASSHPGSFEAFF,TGTGCCAGCAGCCACCCAGGAAGCTTTGAAGCTTTCTTT
TRBV7-9,many,TRBJ2-7,TRBD1,CASSQFGDGTGKYEQYF,TGTGCCAGCAGCCAATTCGGAGATGGGACAGGGAAGTACGAGCAGTACTTC
TRBV14,.,TRBJ2-7,TRBD1,CASSQDRTVSYEQYF,TGTGCCAGCAGCCAGGACAGGACAGTCTCCTACGAGCAGTACTTC